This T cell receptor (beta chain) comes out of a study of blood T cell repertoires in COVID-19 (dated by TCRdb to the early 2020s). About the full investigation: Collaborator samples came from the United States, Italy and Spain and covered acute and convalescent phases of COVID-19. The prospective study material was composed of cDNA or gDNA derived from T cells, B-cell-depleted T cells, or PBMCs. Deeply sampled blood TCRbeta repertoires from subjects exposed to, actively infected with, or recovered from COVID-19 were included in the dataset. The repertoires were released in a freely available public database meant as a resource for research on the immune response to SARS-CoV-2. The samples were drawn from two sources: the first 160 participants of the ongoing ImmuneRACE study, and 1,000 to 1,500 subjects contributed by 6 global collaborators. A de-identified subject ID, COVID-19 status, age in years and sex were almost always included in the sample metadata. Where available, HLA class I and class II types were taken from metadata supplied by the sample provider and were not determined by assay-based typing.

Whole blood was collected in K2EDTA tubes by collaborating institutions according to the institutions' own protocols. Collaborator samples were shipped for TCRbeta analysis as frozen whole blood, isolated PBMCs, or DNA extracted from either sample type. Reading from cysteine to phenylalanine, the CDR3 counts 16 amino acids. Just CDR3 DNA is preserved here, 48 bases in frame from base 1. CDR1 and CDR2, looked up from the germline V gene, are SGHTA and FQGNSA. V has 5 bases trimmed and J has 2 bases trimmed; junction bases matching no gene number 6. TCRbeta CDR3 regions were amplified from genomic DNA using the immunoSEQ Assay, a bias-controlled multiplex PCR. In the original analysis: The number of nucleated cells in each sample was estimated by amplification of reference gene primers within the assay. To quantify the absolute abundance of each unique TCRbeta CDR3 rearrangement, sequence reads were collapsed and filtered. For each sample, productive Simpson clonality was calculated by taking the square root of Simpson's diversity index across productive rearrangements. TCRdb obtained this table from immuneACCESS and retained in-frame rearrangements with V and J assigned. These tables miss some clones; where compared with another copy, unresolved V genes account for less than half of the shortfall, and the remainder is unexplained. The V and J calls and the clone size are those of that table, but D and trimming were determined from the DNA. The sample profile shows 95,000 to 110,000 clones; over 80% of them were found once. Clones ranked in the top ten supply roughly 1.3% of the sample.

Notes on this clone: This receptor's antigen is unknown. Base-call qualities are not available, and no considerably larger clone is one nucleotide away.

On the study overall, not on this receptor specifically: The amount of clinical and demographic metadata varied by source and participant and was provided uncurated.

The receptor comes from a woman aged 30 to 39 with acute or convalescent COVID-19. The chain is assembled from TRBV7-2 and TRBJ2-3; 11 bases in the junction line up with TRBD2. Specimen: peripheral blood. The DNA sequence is TGTGCCAGCAGCCCCCAGACTAGCGGGATCACAGATACGCAGTATTTT. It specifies CASSPQTSGITDTQYF.